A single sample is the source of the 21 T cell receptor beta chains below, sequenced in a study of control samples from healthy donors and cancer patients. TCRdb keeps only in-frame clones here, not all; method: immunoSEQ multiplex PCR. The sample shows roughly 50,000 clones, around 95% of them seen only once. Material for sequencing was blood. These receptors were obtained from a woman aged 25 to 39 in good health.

CDR3 region: CATPPGAEDNYGYTF. CDR3 DNA: TGTGCCACCCCCCCGGGGGCAGAAGATAACTATGGCTACACCTTC. The chain uses TRBV6-5 and TRBJ1-2, with D perhaps matching TRBD1 (6 bases). This CDR3 spans 15 amino acids. V was clipped by 10 bases and J by 1 base, with 19 bases between them. Germline CDR1 is MNHEY and CDR2 is SVGAGI.

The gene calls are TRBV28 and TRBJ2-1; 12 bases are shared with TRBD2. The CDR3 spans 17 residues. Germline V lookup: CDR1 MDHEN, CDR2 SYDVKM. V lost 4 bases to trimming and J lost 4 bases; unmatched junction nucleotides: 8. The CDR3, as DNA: TGTGCCAGCAGTTCCCGACTCGGGACTAGCGGGTACAATGAGCAGTTCTTC. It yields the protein CASSSRLGTSGYNEQFF.

The CDR3 DNA sequence: TGCAGCGTTGGAACAGGGAGCTCCTACGAGCAGTACTTC. As protein: CSVGTGSSYEQYF. The chain recombines TRBV29-1 with TRBJ2-7; weak D call: TRBD1 (6 bases). Germline values: CDR1 SQVTM, CDR2 ANQGSEA. The CDR3 sequence is 13 residues long. Between the trimmed V and J ends, which lost 4 bases and 0 bases, there was a span of 10 bases.

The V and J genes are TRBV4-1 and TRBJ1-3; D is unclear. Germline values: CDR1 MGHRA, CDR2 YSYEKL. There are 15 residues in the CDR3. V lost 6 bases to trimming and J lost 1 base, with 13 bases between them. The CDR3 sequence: CASRIDGSSGNTIYF. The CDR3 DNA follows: TGCGCCAGCAGAATCGACGGATCATCTGGAAACACCATATATTTT.

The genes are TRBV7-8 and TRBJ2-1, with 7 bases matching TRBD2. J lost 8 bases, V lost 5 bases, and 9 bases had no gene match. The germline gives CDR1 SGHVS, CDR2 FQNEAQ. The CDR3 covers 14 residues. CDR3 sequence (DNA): TGTGCCAGCAGCCCCCAGACTAGCTTGTATGAGCAGTTCTTC. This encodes CASSPQTSLYEQFF.

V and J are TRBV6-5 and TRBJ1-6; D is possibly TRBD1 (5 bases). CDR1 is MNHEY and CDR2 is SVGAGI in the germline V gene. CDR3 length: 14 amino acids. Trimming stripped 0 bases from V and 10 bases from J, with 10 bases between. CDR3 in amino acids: CASSYSNRFSPLHF. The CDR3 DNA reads TGTGCCAGCAGTTACTCGAACAGGTTCTCACCCCTCCACTTT.

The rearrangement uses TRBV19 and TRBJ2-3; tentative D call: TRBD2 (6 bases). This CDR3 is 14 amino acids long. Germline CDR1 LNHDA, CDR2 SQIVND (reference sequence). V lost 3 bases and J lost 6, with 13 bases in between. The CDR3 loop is CASSMGGASDTQYF. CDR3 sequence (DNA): TGTGCCAGTAGTATGGGGGGAGCCTCGGATACGCAGTATTTT.

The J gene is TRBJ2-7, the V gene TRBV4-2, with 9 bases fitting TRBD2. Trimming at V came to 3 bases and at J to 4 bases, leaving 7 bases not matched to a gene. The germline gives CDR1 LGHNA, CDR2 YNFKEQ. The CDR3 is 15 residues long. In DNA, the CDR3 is TGTGCCAGCAGCCAGTATAGCGGGAGTGGGTACGAGCAGTACTTC. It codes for CASSQYSGSGYEQYF.

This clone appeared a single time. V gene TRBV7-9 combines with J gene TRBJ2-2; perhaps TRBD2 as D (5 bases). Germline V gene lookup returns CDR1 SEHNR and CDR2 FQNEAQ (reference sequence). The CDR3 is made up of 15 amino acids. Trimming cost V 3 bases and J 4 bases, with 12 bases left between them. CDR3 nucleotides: TGTGCCAGCAGCTTTAGTACTAGATCCACCGGGGAGCTGTTTTTT. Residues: CASSFSTRSTGELFF.

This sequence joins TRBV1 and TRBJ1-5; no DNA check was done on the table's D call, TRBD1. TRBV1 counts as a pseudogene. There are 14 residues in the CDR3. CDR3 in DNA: TGCACCAGCAGCCACCGGGACAGGGTTCAGCCCCAGCATTTT. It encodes CTSSHRDRVQPQHF.

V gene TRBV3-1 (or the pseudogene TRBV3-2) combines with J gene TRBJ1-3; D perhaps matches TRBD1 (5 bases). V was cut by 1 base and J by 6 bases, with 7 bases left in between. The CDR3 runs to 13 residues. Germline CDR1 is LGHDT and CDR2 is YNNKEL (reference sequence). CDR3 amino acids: CASSQAGINTIYF. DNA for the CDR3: TGTGCCAGCAGCCAAGCAGGGATAAACACCATATATTTT.

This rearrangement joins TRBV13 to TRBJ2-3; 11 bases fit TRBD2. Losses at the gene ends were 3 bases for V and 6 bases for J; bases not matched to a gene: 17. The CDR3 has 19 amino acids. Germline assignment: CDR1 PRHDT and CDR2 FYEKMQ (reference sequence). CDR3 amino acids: CASSFRTSGRFDRMDTQYF. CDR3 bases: TGTGCCAGCAGCTTTCGAACTAGCGGGAGATTCGACCGGATGGATACGCAGTATTTT.

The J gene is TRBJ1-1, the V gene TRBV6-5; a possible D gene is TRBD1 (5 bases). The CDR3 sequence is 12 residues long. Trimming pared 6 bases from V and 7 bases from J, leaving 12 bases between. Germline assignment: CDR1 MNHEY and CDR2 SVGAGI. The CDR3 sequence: CASSRPGGEAFF. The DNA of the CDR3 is TGTGCCAGCAGCCGACCGGGGGGTGAAGCTTTCTTT.

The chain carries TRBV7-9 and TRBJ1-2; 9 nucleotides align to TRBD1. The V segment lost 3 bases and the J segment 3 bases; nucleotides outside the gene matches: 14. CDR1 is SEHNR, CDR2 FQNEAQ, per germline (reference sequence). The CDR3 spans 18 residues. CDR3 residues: CASSFTTGTGKVDYGYTF. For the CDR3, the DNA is TGTGCCAGCAGCTTTACGACCGGGACAGGGAAAGTTGACTATGGCTACACCTTC.

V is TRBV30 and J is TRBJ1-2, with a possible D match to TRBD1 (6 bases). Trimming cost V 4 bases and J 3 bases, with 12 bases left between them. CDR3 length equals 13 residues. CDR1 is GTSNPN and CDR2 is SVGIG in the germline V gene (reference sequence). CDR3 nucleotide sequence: TGTGCCTGGAACTGGGGGGCGGACTATGGCTACACCTTC. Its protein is CAWNWGADYGYTF.

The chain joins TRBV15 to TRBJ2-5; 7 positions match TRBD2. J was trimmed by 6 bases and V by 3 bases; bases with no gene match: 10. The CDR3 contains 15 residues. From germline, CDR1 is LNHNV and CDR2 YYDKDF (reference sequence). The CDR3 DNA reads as TGTGCCACCAGCAGCCGGGACTACTGGGAACAGACCCAGTACTTC. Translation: CATSSRDYWEQTQYF.

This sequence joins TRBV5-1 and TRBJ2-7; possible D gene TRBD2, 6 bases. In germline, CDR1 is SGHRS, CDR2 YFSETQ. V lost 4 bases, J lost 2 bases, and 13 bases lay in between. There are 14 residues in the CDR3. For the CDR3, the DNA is TGCGCCAGCAGCGGCATGGACTACCCCTACGAGCAGTACTTC. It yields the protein CASSGMDYPYEQYF.

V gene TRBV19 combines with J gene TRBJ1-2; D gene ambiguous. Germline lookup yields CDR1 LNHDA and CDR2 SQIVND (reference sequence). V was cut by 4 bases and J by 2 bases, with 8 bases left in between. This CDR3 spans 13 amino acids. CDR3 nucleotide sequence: TGTGCCAGTAGTACGTCCGGGAACTATGGCTACACCTTC. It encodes CASSTSGNYGYTF.

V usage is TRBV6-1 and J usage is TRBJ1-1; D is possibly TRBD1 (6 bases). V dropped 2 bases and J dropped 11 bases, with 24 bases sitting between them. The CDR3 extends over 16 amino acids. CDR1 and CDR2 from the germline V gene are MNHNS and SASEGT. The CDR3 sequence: CASSEFFDPGARAAFF. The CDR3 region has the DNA TGTGCCAGCAGTGAATTTTTCGATCCGGGGGCTCGGGCCGCTTTCTTT.

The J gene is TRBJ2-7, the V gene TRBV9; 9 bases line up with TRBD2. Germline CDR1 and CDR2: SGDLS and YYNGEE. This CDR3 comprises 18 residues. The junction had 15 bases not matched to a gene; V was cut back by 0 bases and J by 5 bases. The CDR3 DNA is TGTGCCAGCAGCGTAGGTTTTAGCGGGAGTTTGTTGCGGGACGAGCAGTACTTC. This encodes CASSVGFSGSLLRDEQYF. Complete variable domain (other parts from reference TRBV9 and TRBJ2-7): DSGVTQTPKHLITATGQRVTLRCSPRSGDLSVYWYQQSLDQGLQFLIQYYNGEERAKGNILERFSAQQFPDLHSELNLSSLELGDSALYFCASSVGFSGSLLRDEQYFGPGTRLTVT.

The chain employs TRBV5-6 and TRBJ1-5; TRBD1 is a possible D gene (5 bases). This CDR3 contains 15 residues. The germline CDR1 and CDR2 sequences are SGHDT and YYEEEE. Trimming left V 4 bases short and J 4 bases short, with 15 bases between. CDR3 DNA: TGTGCCAGCAGCGTAGGACATCGAGGAAATCAGCCCCAGCATTTT. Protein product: CASSVGHRGNQPQHF.